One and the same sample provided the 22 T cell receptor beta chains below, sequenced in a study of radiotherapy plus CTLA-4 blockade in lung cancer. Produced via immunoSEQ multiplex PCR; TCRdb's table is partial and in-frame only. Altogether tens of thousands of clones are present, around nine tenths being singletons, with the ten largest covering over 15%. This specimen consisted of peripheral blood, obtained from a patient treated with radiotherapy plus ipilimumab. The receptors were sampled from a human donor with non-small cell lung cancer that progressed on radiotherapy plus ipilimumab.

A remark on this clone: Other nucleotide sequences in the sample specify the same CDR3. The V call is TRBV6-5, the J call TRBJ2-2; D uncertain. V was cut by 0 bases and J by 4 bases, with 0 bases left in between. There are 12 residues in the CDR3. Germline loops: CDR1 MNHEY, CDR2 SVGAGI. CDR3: CASSYSTGELFF. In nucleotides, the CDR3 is TGTGCCAGCAGTTACTCCACCGGGGAGCTGTTTTTT.

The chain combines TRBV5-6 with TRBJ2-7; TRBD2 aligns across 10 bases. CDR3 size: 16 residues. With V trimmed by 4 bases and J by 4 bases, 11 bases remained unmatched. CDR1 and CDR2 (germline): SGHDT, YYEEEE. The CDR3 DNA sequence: TGTGCCAGCAGCCCTAACTTGGGACTAGCGAGTTACGAGCAGTACTTC. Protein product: CASSPNLGLASYEQYF.

CDR3 in amino acids: CASSYSAGEGYTF. The CDR3 DNA follows: TGTGCCAGCAGTTACTCGGCAGGGGAAGGCTACACCTTC. The chain carries TRBV6-5 and TRBJ1-2; tentative D call: TRBD1 (6 bases). This CDR3 is built from 13 residues. Trimming stripped 0 bases from V and 8 bases from J, with 10 bases between. Germline CDR1 and CDR2: MNHEY and SVGAGI.

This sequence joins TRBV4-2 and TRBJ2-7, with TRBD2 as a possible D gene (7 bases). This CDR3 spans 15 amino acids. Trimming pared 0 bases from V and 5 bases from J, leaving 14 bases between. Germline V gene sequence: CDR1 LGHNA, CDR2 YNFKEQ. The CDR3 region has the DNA TGTGCCAGCAGCCAAGAGGGAGGGGGGGCCAACGAGCAGTACTTC. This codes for CASSQEGGGANEQYF.

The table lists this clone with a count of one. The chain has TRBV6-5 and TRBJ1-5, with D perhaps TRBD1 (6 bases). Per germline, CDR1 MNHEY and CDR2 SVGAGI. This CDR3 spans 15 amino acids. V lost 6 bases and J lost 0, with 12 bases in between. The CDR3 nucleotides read TGTGCCAGCAGACAGACAGGTTATAGCAATCAGCCCCAGCATTTT. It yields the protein CASRQTGYSNQPQHF.

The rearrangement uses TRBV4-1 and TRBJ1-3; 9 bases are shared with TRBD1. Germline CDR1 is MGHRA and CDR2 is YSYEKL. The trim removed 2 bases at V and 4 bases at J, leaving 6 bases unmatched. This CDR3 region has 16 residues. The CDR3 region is CASSQPGQGQGNTIYF. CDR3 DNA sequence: TGCGCCAGCAGCCAACCGGGACAGGGACAAGGAAACACCATATATTTT.

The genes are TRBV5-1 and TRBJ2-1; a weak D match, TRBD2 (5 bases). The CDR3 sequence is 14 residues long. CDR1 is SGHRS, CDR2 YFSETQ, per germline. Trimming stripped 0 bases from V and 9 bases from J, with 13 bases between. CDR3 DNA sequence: TGCGCCAGCAGCTTGGGAGGGAGTGCCAGTGAGCAGTTCTTC. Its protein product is CASSLGGSASEQFF.

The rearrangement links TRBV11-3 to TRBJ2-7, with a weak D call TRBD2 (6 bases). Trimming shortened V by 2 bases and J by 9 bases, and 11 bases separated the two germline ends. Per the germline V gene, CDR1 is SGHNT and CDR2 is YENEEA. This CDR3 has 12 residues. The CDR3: CASSLRAGGQYF. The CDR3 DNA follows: TGTGCCAGCAGCTTAAGGGCCGGGGGGCAGTACTTC. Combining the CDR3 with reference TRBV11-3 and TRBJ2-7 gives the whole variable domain EAGVVQSPRYKIIEKKQPVAFWCNPISGHNTLYWYLQNLGQGPELLIRYENEEAVDDSQLPKDRFSAERLKGVDSTLKIQPAELGDSAVYLCASSLRAGGQYFGPGTRLTVT.

The CDR3 here is CASSLDVGPRETQYF. The DNA of the CDR3 is TGTGCCAGCAGCTTGGACGTGGGACCCCGGGAGACCCAGTACTTC. The rearrangement uses TRBV5-6 and TRBJ2-5, with D perhaps being TRBD1 or TRBD2 (5 bases each). Deletions cut 0 bases from V and 5 bases from J, with 14 bases between. This CDR3 spans 15 amino acids. Germline CDR1 is SGHDT and CDR2 is YYEEEE.

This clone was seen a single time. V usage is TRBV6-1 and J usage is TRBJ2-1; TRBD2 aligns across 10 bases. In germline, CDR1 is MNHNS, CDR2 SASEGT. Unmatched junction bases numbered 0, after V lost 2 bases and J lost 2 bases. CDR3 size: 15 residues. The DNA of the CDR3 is TGTGCCAGCAGTGAAACTAGCGGGACCTACAATGAGCAGTTCTTC. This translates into CASSETSGTYNEQFF.

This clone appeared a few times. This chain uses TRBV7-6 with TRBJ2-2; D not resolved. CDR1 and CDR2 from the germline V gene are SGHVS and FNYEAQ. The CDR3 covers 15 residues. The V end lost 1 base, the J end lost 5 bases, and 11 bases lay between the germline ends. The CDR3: CASSLGANPTGELFF. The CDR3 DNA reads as TGTGCCAGCAGCTTAGGGGCCAATCCAACCGGGGAGCTGTTTTTT.

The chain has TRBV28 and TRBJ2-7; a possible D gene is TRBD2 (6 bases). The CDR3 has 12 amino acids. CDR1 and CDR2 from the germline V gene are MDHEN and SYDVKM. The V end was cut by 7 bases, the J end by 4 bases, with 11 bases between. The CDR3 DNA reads TGTGCCAGCACTCGTGGGAGGTACGAGCAGTACTTC. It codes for CASTRGRYEQYF.

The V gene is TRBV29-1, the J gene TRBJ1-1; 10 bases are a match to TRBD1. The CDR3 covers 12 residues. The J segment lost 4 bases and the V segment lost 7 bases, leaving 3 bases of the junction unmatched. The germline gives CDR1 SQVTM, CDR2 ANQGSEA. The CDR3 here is CSAGQGSTEAFF. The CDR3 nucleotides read TGCAGCGCGGGACAGGGGAGCACTGAAGCTTTCTTT.

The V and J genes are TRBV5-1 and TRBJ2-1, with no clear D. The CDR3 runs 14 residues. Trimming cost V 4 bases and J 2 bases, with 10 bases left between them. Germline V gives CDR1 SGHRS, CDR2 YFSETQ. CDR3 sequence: CASSLDSTYNEQFF. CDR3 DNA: TGCGCCAGCAGCCTCGACTCTACCTACAATGAGCAGTTCTTC.

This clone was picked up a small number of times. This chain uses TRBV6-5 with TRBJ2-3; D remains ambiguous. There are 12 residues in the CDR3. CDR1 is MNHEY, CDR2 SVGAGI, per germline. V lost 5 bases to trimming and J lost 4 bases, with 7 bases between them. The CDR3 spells CASSGKSDTQYF. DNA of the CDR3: TGTGCCAGCAGTGGCAAATCAGATACGCAGTATTTT.

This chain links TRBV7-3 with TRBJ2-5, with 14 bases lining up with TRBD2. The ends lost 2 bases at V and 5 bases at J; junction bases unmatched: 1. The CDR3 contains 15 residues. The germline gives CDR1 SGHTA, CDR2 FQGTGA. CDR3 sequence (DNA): TGTGCCAGCAGCTTAGGGACTAGCGGGGGCGAGACCCAGTACTTC. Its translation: CASSLGTSGGETQYF.

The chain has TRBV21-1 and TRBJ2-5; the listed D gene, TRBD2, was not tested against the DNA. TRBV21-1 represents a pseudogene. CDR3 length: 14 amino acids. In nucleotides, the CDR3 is TGTGCCAGCAGACCGTTAGAGGAGGCGGAGACCCAGTACTTC. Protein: CASRPLEEAETQYF.

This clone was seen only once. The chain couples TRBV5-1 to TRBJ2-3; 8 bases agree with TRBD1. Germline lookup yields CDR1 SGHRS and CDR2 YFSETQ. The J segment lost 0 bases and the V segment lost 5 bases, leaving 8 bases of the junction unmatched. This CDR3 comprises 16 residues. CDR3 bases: TGCGCCAGCAGATCCGGACAGGGCCTCAGCACAGATACGCAGTATTTT. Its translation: CASRSGQGLSTDTQYF.

The CDR3 sequence is CASSLAAGGFNTGELFF. The CDR3 DNA follows: TGCGCCAGCAGCTTGGCTGCGGGCGGATTTAACACCGGGGAGCTGTTTTTT. V gene TRBV5-1 combines with J gene TRBJ2-2; D possibly corresponds to TRBD2 (5 bases). Trimming took 0 bases from V and 2 from J, leaving 14 bases between them. Germline CDR1 is SGHRS and CDR2 is YFSETQ. The CDR3 length is 17 residues.

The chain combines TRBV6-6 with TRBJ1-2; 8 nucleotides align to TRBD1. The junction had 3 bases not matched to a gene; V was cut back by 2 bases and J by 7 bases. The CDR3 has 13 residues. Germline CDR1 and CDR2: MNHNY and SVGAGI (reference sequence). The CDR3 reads CASSYGTGGGYTF. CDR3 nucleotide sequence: TGTGCCAGCAGTTACGGGACAGGAGGTGGCTACACCTTC.

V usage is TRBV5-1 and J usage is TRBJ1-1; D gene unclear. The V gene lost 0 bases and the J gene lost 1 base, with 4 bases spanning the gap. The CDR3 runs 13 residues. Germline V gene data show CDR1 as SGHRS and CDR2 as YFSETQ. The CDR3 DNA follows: TGCGCCAGCAGCTTGGTGGCGAACACTGAAGCTTTCTTT. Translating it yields CASSLVANTEAFF. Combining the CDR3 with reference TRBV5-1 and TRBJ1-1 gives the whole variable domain KAGVTQTPRYLIKTRGQQVTLSCSPISGHRSVSWYQQTPGQGLQFLFEYFSETQRNKGNFPGRFSGRQFSNSRSEMNVSTLELGDSALYLCASSLVANTEAFFGQGTRLTVV.

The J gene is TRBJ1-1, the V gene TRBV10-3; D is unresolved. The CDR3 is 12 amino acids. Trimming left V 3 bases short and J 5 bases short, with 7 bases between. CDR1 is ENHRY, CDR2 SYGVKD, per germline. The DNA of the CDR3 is TGTGCCATCAGTGATTCTGGTACTGAAGCTTTCTTT. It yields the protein CAISDSGTEAFF.